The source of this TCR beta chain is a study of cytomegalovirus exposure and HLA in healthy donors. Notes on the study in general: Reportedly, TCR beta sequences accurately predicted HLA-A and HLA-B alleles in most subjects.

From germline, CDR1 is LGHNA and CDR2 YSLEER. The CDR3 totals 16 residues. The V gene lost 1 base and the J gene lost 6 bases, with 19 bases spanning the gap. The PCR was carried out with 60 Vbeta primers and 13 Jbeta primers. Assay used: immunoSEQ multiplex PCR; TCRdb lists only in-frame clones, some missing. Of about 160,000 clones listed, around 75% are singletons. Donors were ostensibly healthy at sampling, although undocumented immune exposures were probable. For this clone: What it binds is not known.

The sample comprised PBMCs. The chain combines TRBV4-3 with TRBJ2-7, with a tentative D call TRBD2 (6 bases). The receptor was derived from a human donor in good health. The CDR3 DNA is TGCGCCAGCAGCCAAGGGGTGGGGCGAAGGGACTCCGAGCAGTACTTC. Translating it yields CASSQGVGRRDSEQYF.